This T cell receptor (beta chain) was obtained from a study of control samples from healthy donors and cancer patients. The CDR3 has 16 amino acids. Germline lookup yields CDR1 SGHVS and CDR2 FQNEAQ. Trimming shortened V by 2 bases and J by 13 bases, and 21 bases separated the two germline ends. Method: immunoSEQ multiplex PCR; TCRdb's copy keeps in-frame clones and lacks some. The sample shows some 99,000 clones, less than 95% of them seen only once. This chain links TRBV7-8 with TRBJ1-6; unclear D gene. This receptor was obtained from a human donor in good health. The donor label of this sample is uncertain. Sequenced material: blood. The CDR3, as DNA: TGTGCCAGCAGCTTATTAAATTGGAATGGCGGGTCCCCCCTCCACTTT. Its translation is CASSLLNWNGGSPLHF.